One sample yielded the 10 T cell receptor beta chains listed below, sequenced in a study of beta chain features in type 1 diabetes (dated by TCRdb to the late 2010s). These receptors lack a known antigen. Libraries were built with the immunoSEQ multiplex PCR assay. The High Capacity cDNA Reverse Transcription Kit was used to reverse transcribe all of the isolated RNA, meaning that expressed TCRB transcripts were what got sequenced. Drawn from immuneACCESS, this table holds only the in-frame rearrangements with V and J called that TCRdb kept. Clones are partly lost; checked studies trace under half to an unresolved V gene and leave the rest unexplained. This sample has hundreds of thousands of clones in its table, and around 15% of those were observed once. The biggest ten clones account for about 0.02% of the sample. Overall study outcomes, separate from this receptor: A moderate but significant shortening of TCRB CDR3 length was observed in type 1 diabetes patients in all four CD4+ subsets.

The sequenced sample consisted of naive CD4+ T cells from blood. The label giving this sample's cell subset or site can be read as: true naive CD4+ T cells. These receptors were obtained from a man between 18 and 29 years old with type 1 diabetes.

This clone was detected only a few times. This chain joins TRBV5-4 and TRBJ1-2; D remains unclear. CDR1 is SGHNT, CDR2 YYREEE, per germline (reference sequence). V was clipped by 2 bases and J by 6 bases, with 11 bases between them. The CDR3 runs to 13 residues. The CDR3 protein is CASSLGFDHGYTF. The CDR3 nucleotides are TGTGCCAGCAGCTTAGGGTTCGACCATGGCTACACCTTC.

The chain joins TRBV5-1 to TRBJ1-1; D perhaps matches TRBD1 (6 bases). Per the germline V gene, CDR1 is SGHRS and CDR2 is YFSETQ. V shed 0 bases and J shed 6 bases, with 12 bases lying between them. This CDR3 contains 14 residues. The CDR3 bases are TGCGCCAGCAGCTTGGGACAGGTAACGGCTGAAGCTTTCTTT. Translation gives CASSLGQVTAEAFF.

This chain uses TRBV9 with TRBJ2-1; possibly TRBD2 for D (6 bases). This CDR3 region has 14 residues. V was trimmed by 3 bases and J by 4 bases, leaving 11 bases between them. CDR1 is SGDLS and CDR2 is YYNGEE in the germline V gene. CDR3 nucleotides: TGTGCCAGCAGCGCCGGGACTGCGTACAATGAGCAGTTCTTC. This sequence encodes CASSAGTAYNEQFF.

The genes are TRBV30 and TRBJ2-6; possibly TRBD1 for D (6 bases). The V gene lost 5 bases and the J gene lost 2 bases, with 10 bases spanning the gap. The CDR3 contains 14 residues. Germline V gene data show CDR1 as GTSNPN and CDR2 as SVGIG (reference sequence). The CDR3 DNA follows: TGTGCCTGGGACAGGTTGGCTGGGGCCAACGTCCTGACTTTC. Its translation is CAWDRLAGANVLTF. The variable domain in full, with the rest retrieved from reference TRBV30 and TRBJ2-6, is SQTIHQWPATLVQPVGSPLSLECTVEGTSNPNLYWYRQAAGRGLQLLFYSVGIGQISSEVPQNLSASRPQDRQFILSSKKLLLSDSGFYLCAWDRLAGANVLTFGAGSRLTVL.

This clone was seen a few times. The chain links TRBV5-6 to TRBJ2-3, with D maybe TRBD1 (6 bases). The V gene's germline CDR1 is SGHDT and CDR2 YYEEEE. Deletions cut 4 bases from V and 4 bases from J, with 10 bases between. CDR3 length: 13 residues. This chain's CDR3 is CASSRQDSDTQYF. CDR3 DNA sequence: TGTGCCAGCAGCCGACAGGATTCAGATACGCAGTATTTT.

This clone was observed a few times. The rearrangement links TRBV25-1 to TRBJ2-7; 7 bases are a match to TRBD1. Germline V gene sequence: CDR1 MGHDK, CDR2 SYGVNS. The CDR3 covers 13 residues. Trimming at V came to 4 bases and at J to 3 bases, leaving 3 bases not matched to a gene. The chain's CDR3 is CASSAYRGYEQYF. The DNA for the CDR3 is TGTGCCAGCAGTGCCTACAGGGGCTACGAGCAGTACTTC.

This clone was seen a few times. This rearrangement joins TRBV12-2 to TRBJ1-2; TRBD1, the table's D call, lacks a check against the DNA. TRBV12-2 is recorded as a pseudogene. The CDR3 consists of 15 residues. CDR3 DNA sequence: TGTGCAAGTCGCCCCTCTCCGGGACAGGGGGCTGGCTACACCTTC. It codes for CASRPSPGQGAGYTF.

The chain uses TRBV7-9 and TRBJ1-1; tentative D call: TRBD1 (6 bases). The CDR3 is 13 residues long. CDR1 and CDR2 from the germline V gene are SEHNR and FQNEAQ (reference sequence). Trimming stripped 6 bases from V and 10 bases from J, with 18 bases between. CDR3 residues: CASSPDTGLAAFF. CDR3 DNA sequence: TGTGCCAGCAGTCCGGACACAGGGTTGGCAGCTTTCTTT.

There are a few counts of this clone. This rearrangement joins TRBV9 to TRBJ2-1; the match to TRBD2 covers 9 bases. This CDR3 is built from 14 residues. The germline CDR1 and CDR2 sequences are SGDLS and YYNGEE. With V trimmed by 4 bases and J by 6 bases, 5 bases remained unmatched. The CDR3 spells CASSLRTSVNEQFF. CDR3 DNA: TGTGCCAGCAGCCTGAGGACTAGCGTCAATGAGCAGTTCTTC.

A few counts support this clone. The genes are TRBV27 and TRBJ1-1, with D tentatively TRBD1 (6 bases). CDR1 is MNHEY and CDR2 is SMNVEV in the germline V gene (reference sequence). The germline V and J ends were trimmed by 10 bases and 4 bases, with 19 bases remaining between them. This CDR3 has 14 amino acids. The CDR3, as DNA: TGTGCCACCAATAAATGGGGGGCGACCACTGAAGCTTTCTTT. As protein: CATNKWGATTEAFF.